The 12 T cell receptor beta chains in this list originate from one sample, sequenced in a study of identical twins. TCRdb analysed the 5' RACE reads with MiXCR anew, one entry per CDR3 protein. The sample lists a few hundred thousand distinct CDR3 sequences, around 15% seen once, with 0.44% in the top ten. This sample was shared with a second study, whose subject was yellow fever vaccine responses in identical twins.

What was sequenced was CD4+ T cells sorted from blood. These receptors all come from a woman under 30 in good health.

The V call is TRBV24-1, the J call TRBJ2-6; D not certain. Trimming stripped 9 bases from V and 8 bases from J, with 13 bases between. The CDR3 has 13 amino acids. The germline V gene has CDR1 KGHDR and CDR2 SFDVKD. The CDR3 spells CATANSVTNVLTF. For the CDR3, the DNA is TGTGCCACCGCGAACTCTGTGACCAACGTCCTGACTTTC.

The chain carries TRBV5-1 and TRBJ2-1; possibly TRBD1 for D (6 bases). Deletions cut 0 bases from V and 5 bases from J, with 21 bases between. Per germline, CDR1 SGHRS and CDR2 YFSETQ. This CDR3 contains 18 residues. The CDR3 coding sequence is TGCGCCAGCAGCTTGGGTCCAGGGGATTTTCCTACCAACAATGAGCAGTTCTTC. Amino acids: CASSLGPGDFPTNNEQFF. Combining the CDR3 with reference TRBV5-1 and TRBJ2-1 gives the whole variable domain KAGVTQTPRYLIKTRGQQVTLSCSPISGHRSVSWYQQTPGQGLQFLFEYFSETQRNKGNFPGRFSGRQFSNSRSEMNVSTLELGDSALYLCASSLGPGDFPTNNEQFFGPGTRLTVL.

The chain uses TRBV10-3 and TRBJ2-7, with D hard to call. CDR3 length: 12 residues. V was shortened by 5 bases and J by 4 bases, with 9 bases between the two germline ends. Germline V gene sequence: CDR1 ENHRY, CDR2 SYGVKD. The CDR3 spells CAISSPAYEQYF. Written as DNA, the CDR3 is TGTGCCATCAGTAGCCCAGCATACGAGCAGTACTTC.

The V gene is TRBV5-8, the J gene TRBJ2-7; D not resolved. V was clipped by 0 bases and J by 3 bases, with 7 bases between them. The CDR3 is made up of 13 amino acids. Germline V gene data show CDR1 as SGHTS and CDR2 as YDEGEE. CDR3 coding DNA: TGTGCCAGCAGCTTGGTGGCCAACTACGAGCAGTACGTC. Protein product: CASSLVANYEQYV.

This clonotype was found a few times. The chain uses TRBV29-1 and TRBJ2-1, with D unclear. Trimming took off 4 bases at V and 4 bases at J, with 14 bases between the two ends. Germline V gene lookup returns CDR1 SQVTM and CDR2 ANQGSEA. The CDR3 loop spans 14 amino acids. CDR3 sequence (DNA): TGCAGCGTTGTTGGCGCCAGAGATTACAATGAGCAGTTCTTC. It yields the protein CSVVGARDYNEQFF.

The J gene is TRBJ1-5, the V gene TRBV6-1; D unresolved. This CDR3 spans 14 amino acids. Looked up from germline, CDR1 is MNHNS and CDR2 is SASEGT. V lost 0 bases and J 6 bases, leaving 9 bases between the germline ends. CDR3 bases: TGTGCCAGCAGTGAAGCGGATGTTGGTCAGCCCCAGCATTTT. Its protein is CASSEADVGQPQHF.

Ten or more counts support this clonotype. In nucleotides, the CDR3 is TGTGCCAGCAGTTCCTTTGACGCAAGCTCTGGAAACACCATATATTTT. Translating gives CASSSFDASSGNTIYF. This chain connects TRBV6-5 to TRBJ1-3, with D uncertain. Trimming removed 4 bases at V and 0 bases at J, with 13 bases between. This CDR3 comprises 16 residues. Germline CDR1 reads MNHEY; CDR2 reads SVGAGI.

The chain employs TRBV20-1 and TRBJ2-1, with 7 nucleotides matching TRBD2. The ends lost 3 bases at V and 1 base at J; junction bases unmatched: 9. Germline values: CDR1 DFQATT, CDR2 SNEGSKA (reference sequence). The CDR3 consists of 16 residues. For the CDR3, the DNA is TGCAGTGCTAGGTTACGGGGGGATCTATCCTACAATGAGCAGTTCTTC. It specifies CSARLRGDLSYNEQFF.

The chain uses TRBV12-3 or TRBV12-4 and TRBJ1-4; a possible D gene is TRBD1 (5 bases). CDR3 length: 17 residues. Trimming shortened V by 5 bases and J by 8 bases, and 24 bases separated the two germline ends. The CDR3 spells CASSPLGRRAGVEKLFF. CDR3 DNA sequence: TGTGCCAGCAGTCCCCTGGGGCGCAGGGCCGGGGTGGAAAAACTGTTTTTT.

The chain couples TRBV6-1 to TRBJ2-3; D unresolved. The CDR3 has 15 residues. The V and J ends lost 8 bases and 0 bases respectively, with 15 bases between them. In germline, CDR1 is MNHNS, CDR2 SASEGT. The CDR3: CASGGGAASTDTQYF. CDR3 nucleotides: TGTGCCAGCGGCGGTGGCGCCGCTAGCACAGATACGCAGTATTTT.

This clonotype has a handful of counts. The CDR3 DNA follows: TGTGCCAGCAGCGCCGGGACAGCCCAAGAGACCCAGTACTTC. It is translated as CASSAGTAQETQYF. This rearrangement joins TRBV25-1 to TRBJ2-5; 7 positions agree with TRBD1. Germline V gene lookup returns CDR1 MGHDK and CDR2 SYGVNS. This CDR3 has 14 residues. V trimming: 6 bases; J trimming: 1 base; junction bases outside the gene matches: 5. Supplemented by reference TRBV25-1 and TRBJ2-5, the full variable domain reads EADIYQTPRYLVIGTGKKITLECSQTMGHDKMYWYQQDPGMELHLIHYSYGVNSTEKGDLSSESTVSRIRTEHFPLTLESARPSHTSQYLCASSAGTAQETQYFGPGTRLLVL.

At least ten counts were recorded for this clonotype. Relative to the germline gene, one junction end is altered; a read error may explain this. V and J are TRBV5-1 and TRBJ2-1; TRBD2 matches at 7 bases. CDR1 and CDR2 (germline): SGHRS, YFSETQ. This CDR3 is 16 amino acids long. The CDR3 spells CASSLSSGSSYNEQFF. The CDR3 DNA follows: TGTGCCAGCAGTTTATCTAGCGGAAGCTCCTACAATGAGCAGTTCTTC.